This T cell receptor beta chain was captured in a study of cytomegalovirus exposure and HLA in healthy donors. Some clones are missing from TCRdb's copy, which holds only in-frame ones; the method was immunoSEQ multiplex PCR. Here the sample spans 150,000 to 180,000 clones, around 84% being singletons. Germline V gene sequence: CDR1 MDHEN, CDR2 SYDVKM. Trimming cost V 9 bases and J 4 bases; bases outside gene matches: 11. CDR3 length equals 14 residues. Sequencing input: PBMCs. This receptor was obtained from a human donor in good health. V gene TRBV28 combines with J gene TRBJ1-2; 7 positions agree with TRBD1. The CDR3 DNA reads TGTGCCAGTTTACAGGGGCACCCCAGCTATGGCTACACCTTC. It codes for CASLQGHPSYGYTF.